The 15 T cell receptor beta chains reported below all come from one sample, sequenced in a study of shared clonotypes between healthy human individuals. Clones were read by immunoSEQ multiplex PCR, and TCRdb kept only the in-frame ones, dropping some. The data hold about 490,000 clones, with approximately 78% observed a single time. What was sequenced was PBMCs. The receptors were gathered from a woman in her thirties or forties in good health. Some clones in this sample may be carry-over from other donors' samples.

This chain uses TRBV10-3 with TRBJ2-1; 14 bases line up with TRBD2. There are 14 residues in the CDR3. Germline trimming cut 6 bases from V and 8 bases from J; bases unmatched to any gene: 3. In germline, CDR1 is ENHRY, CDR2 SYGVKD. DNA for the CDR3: TGTGCCATCAGGGGACTAGCGGGAGTCGATGAGCAGTTCTTC. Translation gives CAIRGLAGVDEQFF.

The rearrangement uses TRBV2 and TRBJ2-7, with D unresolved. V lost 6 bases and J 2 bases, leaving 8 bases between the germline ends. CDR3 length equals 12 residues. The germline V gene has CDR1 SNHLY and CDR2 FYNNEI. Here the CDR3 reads CASSLQAYEQYF. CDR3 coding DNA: TGTGCCAGCAGCCTTCAAGCCTACGAGCAGTACTTC. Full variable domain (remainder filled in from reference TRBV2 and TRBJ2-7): EPEVTQTPSHQVTQMGQEVILRCVPISNHLYFYWYRQILGQKVEFLVSFYNNEISEKSEIFDDQFSVERPDGSNFTLKIRSTKLEDSAMYFCASSLQAYEQYFGPGTRLTVT.

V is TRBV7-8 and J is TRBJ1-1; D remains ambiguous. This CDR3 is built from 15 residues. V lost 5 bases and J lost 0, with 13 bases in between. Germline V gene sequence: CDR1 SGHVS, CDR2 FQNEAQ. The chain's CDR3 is CASSPSAGLNTEAFF. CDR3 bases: TGTGCCAGCAGCCCGTCAGCAGGCTTGAACACTGAAGCTTTCTTT.

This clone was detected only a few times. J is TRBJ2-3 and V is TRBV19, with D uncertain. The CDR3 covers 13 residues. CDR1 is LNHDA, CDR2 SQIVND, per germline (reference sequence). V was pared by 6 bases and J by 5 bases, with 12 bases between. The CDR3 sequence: CASRGEGLDTQYF. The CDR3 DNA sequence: TGTGCCAGTAGAGGTGAAGGGTTAGATACGCAGTATTTT. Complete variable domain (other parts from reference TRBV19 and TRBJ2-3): DGGITQSPKYLFRKEGQNVTLSCEQNLNHDAMYWYRQDPGQGLRLIYYSQIVNDFQKGDIAEGYSVSREKKESFPLTVTSAQKNPTAFYLCASRGEGLDTQYFGPGTRLTVL.

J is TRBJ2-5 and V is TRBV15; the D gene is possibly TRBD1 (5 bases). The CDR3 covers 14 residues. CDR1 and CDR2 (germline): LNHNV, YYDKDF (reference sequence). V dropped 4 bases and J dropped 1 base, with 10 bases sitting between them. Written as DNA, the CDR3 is TGTGCCACCAGCACCAGACAGATCCAAGAGACCCAGTACTTC. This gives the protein CATSTRQIQETQYF. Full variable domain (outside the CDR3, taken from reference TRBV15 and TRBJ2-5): DAMVIQNPRYQVTQFGKPVTLSCSQTLNHNVMYWYQQKSSQAPKLLFHYYDKDFNNEADTPDNFQSRRPNTSFCFLDIRSPGLGDTAMYLCATSTRQIQETQYFGPGTRLLVL.

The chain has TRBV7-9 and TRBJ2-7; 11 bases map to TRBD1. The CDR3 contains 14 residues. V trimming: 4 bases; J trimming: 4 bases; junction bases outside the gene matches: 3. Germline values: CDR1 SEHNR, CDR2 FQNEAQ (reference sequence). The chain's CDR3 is CASSSRDRGYEQYF. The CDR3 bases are TGTGCCAGCAGCTCCCGGGACAGGGGGTACGAGCAGTACTTC. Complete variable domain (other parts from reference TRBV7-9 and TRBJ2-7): DTGVSQNPRHKITKRGQNVTFRCDPISEHNRLYWYRQTLGQGPEFLTYFQNEAQLEKSRLLSDRFSAERPKGSFSTLEIQRTEQGDSAMYLCASSSRDRGYEQYFGPGTRLTVT.

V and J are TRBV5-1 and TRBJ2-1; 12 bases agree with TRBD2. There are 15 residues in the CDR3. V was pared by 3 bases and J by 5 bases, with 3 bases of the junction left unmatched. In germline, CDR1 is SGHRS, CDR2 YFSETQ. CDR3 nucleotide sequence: TGCGCCAGCAGCTCTAGCGGGAGGGCCGACAATGAGCAGTTCTTC. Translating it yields CASSSSGRADNEQFF.

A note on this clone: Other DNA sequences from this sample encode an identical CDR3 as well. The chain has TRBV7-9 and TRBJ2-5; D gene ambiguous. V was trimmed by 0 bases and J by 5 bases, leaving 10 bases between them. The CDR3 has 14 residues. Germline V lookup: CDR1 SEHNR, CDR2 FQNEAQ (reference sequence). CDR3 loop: CASSLALGRETQYF. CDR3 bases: TGTGCCAGCAGCTTAGCGCTGGGTCGGGAGACCCAGTACTTC.

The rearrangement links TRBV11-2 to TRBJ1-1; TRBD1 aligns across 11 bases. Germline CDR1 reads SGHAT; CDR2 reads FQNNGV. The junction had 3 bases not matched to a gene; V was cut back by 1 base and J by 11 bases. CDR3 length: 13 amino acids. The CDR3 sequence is CASSLGGQGAAFF. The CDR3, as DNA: TGTGCCAGCAGCTTAGGTGGACAGGGGGCTGCTTTCTTT.

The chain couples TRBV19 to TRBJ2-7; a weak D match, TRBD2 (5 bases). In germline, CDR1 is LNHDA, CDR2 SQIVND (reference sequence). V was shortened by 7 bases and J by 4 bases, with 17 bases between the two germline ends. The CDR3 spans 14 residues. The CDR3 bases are TGTGCCAGTAATTCTCCGGGAAACTCATACGAGCAGTACTTC. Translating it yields CASNSPGNSYEQYF.

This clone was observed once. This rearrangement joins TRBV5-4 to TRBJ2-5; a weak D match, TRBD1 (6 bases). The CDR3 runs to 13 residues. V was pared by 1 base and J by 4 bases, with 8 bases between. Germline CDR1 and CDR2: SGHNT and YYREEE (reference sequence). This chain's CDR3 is CASSLTGRETQYF. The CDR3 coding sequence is TGTGCCAGCAGCTTGACAGGGAGAGAGACCCAGTACTTC. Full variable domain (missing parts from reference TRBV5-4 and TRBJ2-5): ETGVTQSPTHLIKTRGQQVTLRCSSQSGHNTVSWYQQALGQGPQFIFQYYREEENGRGNFPPRFSGLQFPNYSSELNVNALELDDSALYLCASSLTGRETQYFGPGTRLLVL.

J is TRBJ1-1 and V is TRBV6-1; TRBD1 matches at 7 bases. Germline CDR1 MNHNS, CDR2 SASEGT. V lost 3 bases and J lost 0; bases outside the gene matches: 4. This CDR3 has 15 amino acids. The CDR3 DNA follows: TGTGCCAGCAGTGAGGAGGGGACAGTGAACACTGAAGCTTTCTTT. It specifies CASSEEGTVNTEAFF.

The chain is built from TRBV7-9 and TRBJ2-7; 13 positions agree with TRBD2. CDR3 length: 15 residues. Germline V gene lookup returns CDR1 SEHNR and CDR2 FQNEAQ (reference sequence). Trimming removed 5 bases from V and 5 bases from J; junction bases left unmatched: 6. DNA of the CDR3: TGTGCCAGCAGCCAGACTAGCGGGAGGAACAACGAGCAGTACTTC. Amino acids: CASSQTSGRNNEQYF.

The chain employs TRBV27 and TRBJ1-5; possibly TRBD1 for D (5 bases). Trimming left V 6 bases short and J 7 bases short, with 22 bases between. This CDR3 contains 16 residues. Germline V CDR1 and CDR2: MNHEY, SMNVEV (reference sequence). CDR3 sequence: CASRAGAPGDAQPQHF. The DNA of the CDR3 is TGTGCCAGCAGGGCAGGTGCCCCGGGGGACGCGCAGCCCCAGCATTTT.

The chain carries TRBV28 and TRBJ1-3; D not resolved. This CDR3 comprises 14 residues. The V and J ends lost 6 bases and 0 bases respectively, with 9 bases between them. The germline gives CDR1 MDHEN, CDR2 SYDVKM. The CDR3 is CASSSPASGNTIYF. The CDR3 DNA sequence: TGTGCCAGCAGCTCGCCGGCCTCTGGAAACACCATATATTTT.